These 10 T cell receptor beta chains were all obtained from the same sample, sequenced in a study of cytomegalovirus exposure and HLA in healthy donors. PCR amplification relied on 60 Vbeta primers (plus 13 Jbeta primers). Only in-frame clones appear in the TCRdb table, and some are missing; sequencing was by immunoSEQ multiplex PCR. Of roughly 150,000 clones listed, around 78% are singletons. Material for sequencing was PBMCs. These receptors came from a man aged 35-49 years in good health and CMV-seronegative.

In DNA form, the CDR3 reads TGTGCCAGCAGCTTGTTGAGTTCTGGGCTTACTCCCAATGAGCAGTTCTTC. This gives the protein CASSLLSSGLTPNEQFF. The chain uses TRBV5-5 and TRBJ2-1, with unresolved D. Germline V gene lookup returns CDR1 SGHKS and CDR2 YYEKEE (reference sequence). The CDR3 contains 17 residues. The V and J ends lost 1 base and 6 bases respectively, with 20 bases between them.

The V gene is TRBV30, the J gene TRBJ2-5; tentatively, D is TRBD1 (7 bases). CDR1 and CDR2 from the germline V gene are GTSNPN and SVGIG (reference sequence). This CDR3 is 13 amino acids long. V dropped 4 bases and J dropped 5 bases, with 14 bases sitting between them. CDR3 sequence: CAWTSTGRETQYF. The CDR3 nucleotides read TGTGCCTGGACCTCGACAGGGAGGGAGACCCAGTACTTC.

This clone was detected only a few times. The J gene is TRBJ1-5, the V gene TRBV28; D perhaps matches TRBD1 (5 bases). Deletions cut 4 bases from V and 4 bases from J, with 14 bases between. Germline lookup yields CDR1 MDHEN and CDR2 SYDVKM. The CDR3 covers 15 residues. For the CDR3, the DNA is TGTGCCAGCAGTTCCCGGCCACGGGGGAATCAGCCCCAGCATTTT. Translating gives CASSSRPRGNQPQHF.

To note about this clone: An end of the junction does not agree with germline; a read error may underlie this. V and J are TRBV30 and TRBJ2-6; a weak D match, TRBD1 (6 bases). The CDR3 consists of 14 residues. CDR1 is GTSNPN and CDR2 is SVGIG in the germline V gene (reference sequence). In DNA, the CDR3 is TGTGCCTGGCGAGACAGGACTGGGGCCAACGGCCTGACTTTC. Protein sequence: CAWRDRTGANGLTF.

The gene calls are TRBV7-2 and TRBJ1-2; the D gene is possibly TRBD1 (6 bases). This CDR3 comprises 14 residues. Trimming stripped 1 base from V and 6 bases from J, with 12 bases between. Germline V lookup: CDR1 SGHTA, CDR2 FQGNSA. CDR3 nucleotides: TGTGCCAGCAGCTTAGATAGAGGGGGAAATGGCTACACCTTC. It encodes CASSLDRGGNGYTF.

CDR3 sequence (DNA): TGTGCCAGCGGCGGGTTCGGCAGGGGAGCGGGGGAGACCCAGTACTTC. Protein sequence: CASGGFGRGAGETQYF. The rearrangement links TRBV28 to TRBJ2-5; maybe TRBD2 (7 bases). CDR3 size: 16 residues. Trimming shortened V by 8 bases and J by 5 bases, and 24 bases separated the two germline ends. The germline gives CDR1 MDHEN, CDR2 SYDVKM.

This clone appeared a single time. J is TRBJ1-2 and V is TRBV9; D unresolved. In germline, CDR1 is SGDLS, CDR2 YYNGEE. V lost 1 base and J 3 bases, leaving 10 bases between the germline ends. The length of the CDR3 is 14 residues. CDR3 sequence (DNA): TGTGCCAGCAGCGTACGCACGGGGTACTATGGCTACACCTTC. It yields the protein CASSVRTGYYGYTF.

The chain links TRBV5-6 to TRBJ2-1; 13 bases align to TRBD2. Per germline, CDR1 SGHDT and CDR2 YYEEEE. This CDR3 has 19 amino acids. Unmatched junction bases numbered 6, after V lost 0 bases and J lost 0 bases. The CDR3 protein is CASSLAGGLAGSSYNEQFF. The CDR3 bases are TGTGCCAGCAGCTTGGCCGGGGGACTAGCGGGGTCCTCCTACAATGAGCAGTTCTTC.

This clone was observed a few times. The rearrangement uses TRBV7-8 and TRBJ2-1; 8 nucleotides align to TRBD2. The CDR3 totals 15 residues. Per germline, CDR1 SGHVS and CDR2 FQNEAQ. V lost 2 bases and J lost 9; bases outside the gene matches: 9. The CDR3 nucleotides are TGTGCCAGCAGCTTAACGTCGGGAGGGCCCTCTGAGCAGTTCTTC. Translated: CASSLTSGGPSEQFF. Complete variable domain (other parts from reference TRBV7-8 and TRBJ2-1): GAGVSQSPRYKVAKRGQDVALRCDPISGHVSLFWYQQALGQGPEFLTYFQNEAQLDKSGLPSDRFFAERPEGSVSTLKIQRTQQEDSAVYLCASSLTSGGPSEQFFGPGTRLTVL.

This clone was seen only once. The CDR3: CASSLRDREGGYTF. The CDR3 bases are TGTGCCAGCAGTTTAAGGGACAGGGAGGGCGGCTACACCTTC. This chain uses TRBV27 with TRBJ1-2, with TRBD1 matching 9 bases. The germline CDR1 and CDR2 sequences are MNHEY and SMNVEV (reference sequence). Trimming at V came to 2 bases and at J to 8 bases, leaving 6 bases not matched to a gene. This CDR3 region has 14 residues.